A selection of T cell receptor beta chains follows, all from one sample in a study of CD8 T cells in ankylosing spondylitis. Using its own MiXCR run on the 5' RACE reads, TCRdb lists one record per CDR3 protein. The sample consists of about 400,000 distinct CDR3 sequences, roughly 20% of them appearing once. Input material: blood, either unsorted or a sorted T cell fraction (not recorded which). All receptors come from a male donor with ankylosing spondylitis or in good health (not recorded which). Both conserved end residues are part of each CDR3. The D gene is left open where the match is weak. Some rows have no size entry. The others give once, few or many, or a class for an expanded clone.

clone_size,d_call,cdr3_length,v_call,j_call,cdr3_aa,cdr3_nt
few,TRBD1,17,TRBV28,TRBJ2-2,CASSLRGQALNTGELFF,TGTGCCAGCAGTTTACGCGGACAGGCACTGAACACCGGGGAGCTGTTTTTT
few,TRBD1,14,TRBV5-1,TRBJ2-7,CASGWGTGTYEQYF,TGCGCCAGCGGTTGGGGGACAGGGACCTACGAGCAGTACTTC
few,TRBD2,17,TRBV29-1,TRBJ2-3,CSVERLAGGAAFGTQYF,TGCAGCGTTGAAAGACTAGCGGGGGGGGCAGCCTTTGGTACGCAGTATTTT
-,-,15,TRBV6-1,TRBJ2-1,CASIGTVSSYNEQFF,TGTGCCAGCATAGGGACGGTGAGCTCCTACAATGAGCAGTTCTTC
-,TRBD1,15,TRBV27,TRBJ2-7,CASSLATGQGFEQYF,TGTGCCAGCAGTTTAGCCACGGGACAGGGTTTCGAGCAGTACTTC
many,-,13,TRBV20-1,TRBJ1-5,CSARSREGQPQHF,TGCAGTGCTAGGAGCAGGGAAGGTCAGCCCCAGCATTTT
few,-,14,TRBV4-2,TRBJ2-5,CASSQVPGAPTQYF,TGTGCCAGCAGCCAAGTACCGGGTGCCCCGACCCAGTACTTC
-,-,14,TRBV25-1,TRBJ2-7,CASSESLIAHEQYF,TGTGCCAGCAGTGAATCCTTAATCGCCCACGAGCAGTACTTC
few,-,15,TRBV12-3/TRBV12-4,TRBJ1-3,CASSVGLGPGNTIYF,TGTGCCAGCAGTGTCGGTTTGGGGCCTGGAAACACCATATATTTT
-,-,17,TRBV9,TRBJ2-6,CASSVESVGVGANVLTF,TGTGCCAGCAGCGTAGAGTCGGTGGGGGTTGGGGCCAACGTCCTGACTTTC
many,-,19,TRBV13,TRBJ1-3,CASSLEGTVVGSSGNTIYF,TGTGCCAGCAGCTTAGAGGGGACCGTGGTCGGATCCTCTGGAAACACCATATATTTT
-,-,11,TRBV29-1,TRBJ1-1,CSVDRRIGAFF,TGCAGCGTTGATCGGCGGATTGGTGCTTTCTTT
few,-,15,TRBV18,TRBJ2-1,CASSPEKSSYNEQFF,TGTGCCAGCTCACCAGAGAAAAGCTCCTACAATGAGCAGTTCTTC
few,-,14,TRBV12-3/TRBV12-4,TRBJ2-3,CASSRGHFSDTQYF,TGTGCCAGCAGCCGTGGACATTTCTCAGATACGCAGTATTTT
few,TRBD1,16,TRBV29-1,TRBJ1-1,CSVDLRDRDLETEAFF,TGCAGCGTGGATCTCCGGGACAGGGACCTAGAGACTGAAGCTTTCTTT
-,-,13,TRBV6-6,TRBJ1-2,CASSQWGGGGYTF,TGTGCCAGCAGCCAATGGGGGGGTGGTGGCTACACCTTC
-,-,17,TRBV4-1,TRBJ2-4,CASSQDPVRGSKNIQYF,TGCGCCAGCAGCCAAGATCCGGTCCGGGGGTCCAAAAACATTCAGTACTTC
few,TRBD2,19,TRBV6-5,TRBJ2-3,CASSYSKTSGGAGTDTQYF,TGTGCCAGCAGTTACTCGAAAACTAGCGGGGGGGCTGGCACAGATACGCAGTATTTT